The 24 T cell receptor beta chains below come from one sample, sequenced in a study of T cell responses to AZD1222 COVID-19 vaccine. Generated by immunoSEQ multiplex PCR, the TCRdb table keeps only in-frame clones and is missing some. The sample carries roughly 100,000 clones, around 92% recorded once. Sequences were derived from peripheral blood, sampled on day 0 of AZD1222 vaccination. All receptors come from an adult in good health.

V gene TRBV7-6 combines with J gene TRBJ2-7, with D possibly TRBD2 on 5 matching bases. V gave up 5 bases and J gave up 7 bases, with 21 bases separating them. Germline CDR1 is SGHVS and CDR2 is FNYEAQ. CDR3 length: 15 amino acids. CDR3 loop: CASSRDAGPRWEQYF. In DNA, the CDR3 is TGTGCCAGCAGCCGAGATGCGGGTCCGCGTTGGGAGCAGTACTTC.

The J gene is TRBJ1-6, the V gene TRBV5-4; no definite D call. Germline CDR1 reads SGHNT; CDR2 reads YYREEE (reference sequence). Trimming removed 3 bases at V and 5 bases at J, with 9 bases between. This CDR3 has 14 amino acids. This CDR3 reads CASSSGLNNSPLHF. The CDR3 coding sequence is TGTGCCAGCAGCTCAGGACTGAATAATTCACCCCTCCACTTT.

The J gene is TRBJ2-1, the V gene TRBV6-2 or TRBV6-3; TRBD2 agrees at 12 bases. V gave up 5 bases and J gave up 1 base; unmatched junction bases: 3. CDR3 size: 16 residues. The V gene's germline CDR1 is MNHEY and CDR2 SVGEGT. The CDR3 spells CASSRLAGGSYNEQFF. The CDR3 bases are TGTGCCAGCAGTAGGCTAGCGGGAGGGTCCTACAATGAGCAGTTCTTC.

The V gene is TRBV28, the J gene TRBJ2-7, with 12 nucleotides matching TRBD1. Germline values: CDR1 MDHEN, CDR2 SYDVKM. This CDR3 is 15 amino acids long. V shed 5 bases and J 5 bases; nucleotides not matched to a gene: 7. The CDR3 DNA reads TGTGCCAGCAGTACCCCGGGACAGGGGGCCCACGAGCAGTACTTC. It is translated as CASSTPGQGAHEQYF.

The chain carries TRBV6-5 and TRBJ1-5, with D perhaps matching TRBD1 (5 bases). CDR3 length equals 13 residues. Germline V gene sequence: CDR1 MNHEY, CDR2 SVGAGI. V dropped 5 bases and J dropped 7 bases, with 12 bases sitting between them. Here the CDR3 DNA reads TGTGCCAGCAGTCTCCAGGGCGAACAGCCCCAGCATTTT. Translating gives CASSLQGEQPQHF.

The chain combines TRBV7-3 with TRBJ2-5, with 7 bases aligning to TRBD2. Germline CDR1 reads SGHTA; CDR2 reads FQGTGA. V gave up 5 bases and J gave up 2 bases; unmatched junction bases: 17. The CDR3 is 18 amino acids. The CDR3, as DNA: TGTGCCAGCAGCCCCCACTTGGCGGGAGAAGGGAGGCAAGAGACCCAGTACTTC. This codes for CASSPHLAGEGRQETQYF.

CDR3: CASRGQGRTEAFF. The CDR3 DNA reads as TGTGCCAGCAGGGGACAGGGAAGAACTGAAGCTTTCTTT. V gene TRBV6-8 combines with J gene TRBJ1-1; 9 bases line up with TRBD1. V shed 6 bases, J shed 5 bases, and the junction held 4 bases outside the gene matches. The CDR3 length is 13 residues. Germline CDR1 is MNHGY and CDR2 is SAAAGT.

The chain links TRBV11-3 to TRBJ2-7, with D tentatively TRBD2 (6 bases). Germline V lookup: CDR1 SGHNT, CDR2 YENEEA. V shed 0 bases and J shed 3 bases, with 15 bases lying between them. This CDR3 region has 16 residues. In DNA, the CDR3 is TGTGCCAGCAGCTTAGATGGGGCGGGAAGGGGCTACGAGCAGTACTTC. This encodes CASSLDGAGRGYEQYF.

The chain couples TRBV5-6 to TRBJ2-1; TRBD1 agrees at 7 bases. Looked up from germline, CDR1 is SGHDT and CDR2 is YYEEEE. The CDR3 length is 14 residues. After removal of 0 bases from V and 5 bases from J, the junction contained 2 bases not matched to a gene. CDR3 DNA: TGTGCCAGCAGCTTGGACAGGGGAGACAATGAGCAGTTCTTC. This translates into CASSLDRGDNEQFF. The full variable domain, its missing parts supplied by reference TRBV5-6 and TRBJ2-1, is DAGVTQSPTHLIKTRGQQVTLRCSPKSGHDTVSWYQQALGQGPQFIFQYYEEEERQRGNFPDRFSGHQFPNYSSELNVNALLLGDSALYLCASSLDRGDNEQFFGPGTRLTVL.

The V call is TRBV5-1, the J call TRBJ1-2, with 7 nucleotides matching TRBD1. Germline trimming cut 4 bases from V and 8 bases from J; bases unmatched to any gene: 11. The CDR3 has 14 amino acids. Germline lookup yields CDR1 SGHRS and CDR2 YFSETQ. CDR3 nucleotide sequence: TGCGCCAGCAGCCCTGGACAGGAAAGAATAGGCTACACCTTC. Its translation is CASSPGQERIGYTF.

The rearrangement links TRBV4-3 to TRBJ2-1; D not resolved. The CDR3 is 17 amino acids. CDR1 LGHNA and CDR2 YSLEER come from the germline V gene. Between the trimmed V and J ends, which lost 0 bases and 9 bases, there was a span of 21 bases. Here the CDR3 reads CASSQEKGFSRKGEQFF. The CDR3 nucleotides read TGCGCCAGCAGCCAAGAAAAGGGTTTCTCTAGGAAGGGTGAGCAGTTCTTC.

The gene calls are TRBV7-3 and TRBJ2-7; 7 positions agree with TRBD1. The CDR3 totals 14 residues. CDR1 and CDR2 (germline): SGHTA, FQGTGA. Germline trimming cut 0 bases from V and 3 bases from J; bases unmatched to any gene: 2. As DNA, the CDR3 is TGTGCCAGCAGCTTAACGGCAGGGGGCTACGAGCAGTACTTC. Translated: CASSLTAGGYEQYF.

This chain links TRBV5-8 with TRBJ2-7, with D perhaps TRBD1 or TRBD2 (6 bases each). V lost 5 bases and J 2 bases, leaving 14 bases between the germline ends. Germline V gene data show CDR1 as SGHTS and CDR2 as YDEGEE. This CDR3 region has 14 residues. DNA for the CDR3: TGTGCCAGCAGTACCGGGGGCCTAACCTACGAGCAGTACTTC. Encoded protein: CASSTGGLTYEQYF.

J is TRBJ2-7 and V is TRBV6-5, with D maybe TRBD1 (5 bases). With 0 bases removed from V and 8 bases from J, the gap between germline ends came to 20 bases. Germline CDR1 MNHEY, CDR2 SVGAGI. CDR3 length equals 16 residues. The CDR3 region is CASSYSGPTTAGQQYF. For the CDR3, the DNA is TGTGCCAGCAGTTACTCGGGGCCTACAACCGCCGGGCAGCAGTACTTC.

The chain combines TRBV13 with TRBJ2-2; 9 bases align to TRBD1. The germline gives CDR1 PRHDT, CDR2 FYEKMQ (reference sequence). With V trimmed by 4 bases and J by 1 base, 1 base remained unmatched. The CDR3 sequence is 15 residues long. In DNA, the CDR3 is TGTGCCAGCAGCTCGGGACAGGGGAACACCGGGGAGCTGTTTTTT. Its translation is CASSSGQGNTGELFF. Together with reference TRBV13 and TRBJ2-2, the CDR3 gives the full variable domain: AAGVIQSPRHLIKEKRETATLKCYPIPRHDTVYWYQQGPGQDPQFLISFYEKMQSDKGSIPDRFSAQQFSDYHSELNMSSLELGDSALYFCASSSGQGNTGELFFGEGSRLTVL.

The rearrangement uses TRBV6-2 or TRBV6-3 and TRBJ2-7; weak D call: TRBD2 (5 bases). Trimming removed 3 bases from V and 5 bases from J, with 17 bases in between. The length of the CDR3 is 15 residues. Germline V gene lookup returns CDR1 MNHEY and CDR2 SVGEGT. The DNA of the CDR3 is TGTGCCAGCAGTTATTCCAGCACGACGAGGGACGAGCAGTACTTC. Translated, it gives CASSYSSTTRDEQYF.

V gene TRBV19 combines with J gene TRBJ2-1; 10 nucleotides agree with TRBD2. Looked up from germline, CDR1 is LNHDA and CDR2 is SQIVND (reference sequence). The CDR3 is 14 residues long. V shed 9 bases, J shed 4 bases, and the junction held 6 bases outside the gene matches. CDR3 nucleotide sequence: TGTGCCAGCGGAGGGACTAGCGCTTACAATGAGCAGTTCTTC. Amino acid sequence: CASGGTSAYNEQFF.

This clone was recorded a few times. The chain links TRBV2 to TRBJ2-7; 11 bases line up with TRBD1. This CDR3 spans 14 amino acids. CDR1 SNHLY and CDR2 FYNNEI come from the germline V gene. V trimming: 8 bases; J trimming: 4 bases; junction bases outside the gene matches: 7. In nucleotides, the CDR3 is TGTGCCAGCGGGCGGACAGGGGGCGCTTACGAGCAGTACTTC. This gives the protein CASGRTGGAYEQYF.

The rearrangement joins TRBV28 to TRBJ2-7, with 9 bases fitting TRBD2. CDR3 length: 14 amino acids. CDR1 MDHEN and CDR2 SYDVKM come from the germline V gene. J lost 2 bases, V lost 5 bases, and 4 bases had no gene match. DNA for the CDR3: TGTGCCAGCAGTGAAGCGGGAGGTGCCTACGAGCAGTACTTC. It specifies CASSEAGGAYEQYF.

The rearrangement links TRBV27 to TRBJ1-4, with 7 bases matching TRBD1. Germline assignment: CDR1 MNHEY and CDR2 SMNVEV (reference sequence). The J segment lost 7 bases and the V segment lost 2 bases, leaving 7 bases of the junction unmatched. This CDR3 spans 15 amino acids. In DNA, the CDR3 is TGTGCCAGCAGTTTACTGGCCCAGGGGGGTGAAAAACTGTTTTTT. Its protein product is CASSLLAQGGEKLFF.

The J gene is TRBJ1-5, the V gene TRBV6-1; D uncertain. CDR3 size: 14 residues. CDR1 MNHNS and CDR2 SASEGT come from the germline V gene. The ends were cut back, 0 bases at V and 4 bases at J, with 7 bases in the middle. For the CDR3, the DNA is TGTGCCAGCAGTGAAGCAGGGCAAAATCAGCCCCAGCATTTT. It specifies CASSEAGQNQPQHF.

The chain links TRBV7-9 to TRBJ1-1, with D hard to call. Between the trimmed V and J ends, which lost 1 base and 1 base, there was a span of 4 bases. Looked up from germline, CDR1 is SEHNR and CDR2 is FQNEAQ (reference sequence). The CDR3 is 13 amino acids. The CDR3 here is CASSLETNTEAFF. Written as DNA, the CDR3 is TGTGCCAGCAGCTTAGAGACGAACACTGAAGCTTTCTTT.

This sequence joins TRBV27 and TRBJ1-4; 8 bases are shared with TRBD1. Germline lookup yields CDR1 MNHEY and CDR2 SMNVEV (reference sequence). V gave up 6 bases and J gave up 1 base; unmatched junction bases: 10. The CDR3 runs 17 residues. Here the CDR3 reads CASRRGTGLLTNEKLFF. CDR3 DNA sequence: TGTGCCAGCAGAAGGGGGACAGGCCTCCTAACTAATGAAAAACTGTTTTTT.

J is TRBJ2-7 and V is TRBV6-1; the D is unclear. The CDR3 has 14 amino acids. CDR1 is MNHNS and CDR2 is SASEGT in the germline V gene. V lost 2 bases to trimming and J lost 5 bases, with 13 bases between them. CDR3 residues: CASSERAWAHEQYF. CDR3 sequence (DNA): TGTGCCAGCAGTGAAAGGGCTTGGGCCCACGAGCAGTACTTC.